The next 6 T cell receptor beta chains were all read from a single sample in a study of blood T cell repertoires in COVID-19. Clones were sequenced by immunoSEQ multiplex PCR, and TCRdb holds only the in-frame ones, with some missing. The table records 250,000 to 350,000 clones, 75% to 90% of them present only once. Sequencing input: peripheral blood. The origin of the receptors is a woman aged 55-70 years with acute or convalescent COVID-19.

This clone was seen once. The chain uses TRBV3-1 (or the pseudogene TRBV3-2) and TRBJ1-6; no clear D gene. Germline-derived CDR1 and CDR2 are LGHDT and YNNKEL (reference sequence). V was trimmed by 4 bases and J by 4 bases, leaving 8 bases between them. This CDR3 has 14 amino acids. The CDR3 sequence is CASSPMEYNSPLHF. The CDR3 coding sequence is TGTGCCAGCAGCCCCATGGAGTATAATTCACCCCTCCACTTT.

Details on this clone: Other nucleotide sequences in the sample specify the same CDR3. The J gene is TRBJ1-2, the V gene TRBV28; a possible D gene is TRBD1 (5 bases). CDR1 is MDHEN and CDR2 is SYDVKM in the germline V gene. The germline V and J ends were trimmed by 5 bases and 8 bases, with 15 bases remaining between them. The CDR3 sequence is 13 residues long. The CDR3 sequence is CASSLGGAGGYTF. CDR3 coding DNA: TGTGCCAGCAGTCTGGGAGGGGCGGGCGGCTACACCTTC.

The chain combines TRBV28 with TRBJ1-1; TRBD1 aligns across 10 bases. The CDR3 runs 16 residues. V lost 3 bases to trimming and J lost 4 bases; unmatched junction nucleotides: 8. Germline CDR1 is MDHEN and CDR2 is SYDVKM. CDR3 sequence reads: CASSFATGGRGTEAFF. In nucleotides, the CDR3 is TGTGCCAGCAGTTTTGCGACAGGGGGCCGGGGCACTGAAGCTTTCTTT.

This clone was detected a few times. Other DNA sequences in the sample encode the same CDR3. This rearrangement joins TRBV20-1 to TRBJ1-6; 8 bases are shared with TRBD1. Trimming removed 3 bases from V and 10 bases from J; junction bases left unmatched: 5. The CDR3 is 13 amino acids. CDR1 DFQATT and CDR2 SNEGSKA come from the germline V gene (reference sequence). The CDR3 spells CSASPDRASPLHF. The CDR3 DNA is TGCAGTGCTAGTCCGGACAGGGCATCACCCCTCCACTTT.

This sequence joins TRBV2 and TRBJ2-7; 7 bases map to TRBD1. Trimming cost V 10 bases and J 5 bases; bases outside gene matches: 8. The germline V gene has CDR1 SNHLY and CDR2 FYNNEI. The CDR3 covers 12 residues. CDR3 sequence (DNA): TGTGCCAACAGACAGGGTCGGGACGAGCAGTACTTC. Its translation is CANRQGRDEQYF.

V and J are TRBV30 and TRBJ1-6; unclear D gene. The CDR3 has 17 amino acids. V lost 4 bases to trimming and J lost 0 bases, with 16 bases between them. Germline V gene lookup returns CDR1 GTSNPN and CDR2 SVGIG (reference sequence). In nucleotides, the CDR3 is TGTGCCTGGAACCCCGGGAACACGGACTCCTATAATTCACCCCTCCACTTT. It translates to CAWNPGNTDSYNSPLHF.